What follows describes a single T cell receptor beta chain. Its antigen is undetermined. The sample comes from a study of cytomegalovirus exposure and HLA in healthy donors. For the study at large: Within the Caucasian-associated ancestry cluster were around four fifths of the 398 genotyped donors. Study-wide results and caveats: CMV serostatus was the sole immune exposure data available. Researchers counted approximately 160 TCR beta chains as cytomegalovirus-associated. In vitro testing confirmed three CMV-associated chains as specific for CMV antigens.

The PCR had 60 Vbeta and 13 Jbeta primers. The repertoire was sequenced with immunoSEQ multiplex PCR; TCRdb's copy has only in-frame clones and lacks some. The profile shows some 170,000 clones, roughly 79% of them singletons. The length of the CDR3 is 12 residues. CDR1 is LNHDA and CDR2 is SQIVND in the germline V gene (reference sequence). This TCR was sampled from a woman aged 45-60 years in good health and CMV-seronegative. The chain employs TRBV19 and TRBJ2-5; a weak D match, TRBD1 (7 bases). Near its end, the DNA agrees better with TRBJ2-7, so the J call may be wrong. The sample consisted of PBMCs. The CDR3 sequence is CASSMQGGEQYF. The DNA of the CDR3 is TGTGCCAGTAGTATGCAGGGGGGCGAGCAGTACTTC.